Presented here are 20 T cell receptor beta chains from one specimen sequenced in a study of blood T cell repertoires in COVID-19. Here immunoSEQ multiplex PCR was the method, and the copy in TCRdb shows in-frame clones only, minus some. The sample has under 30,000 clones, 85% to 90% seen once; the top ten hold about 15%. The material sequenced was peripheral blood. These receptors were taken from a man older than 75 with acute or convalescent COVID-19.

The chain uses TRBV28 and TRBJ2-5; tentative D call: TRBD1 (6 bases). The CDR3 loop spans 15 amino acids. Germline-derived CDR1 and CDR2 are MDHEN and SYDVKM. The germline V and J ends were trimmed by 4 bases and 5 bases, with 17 bases remaining between them. The CDR3 nucleotides are TGTGCCAGCAGTTCGCCCCGACAGGAACTGGAGACCCAGTACTTC. It yields the protein CASSSPRQELETQYF.

The genes are TRBV11-2 and TRBJ2-6; TRBD2 might be the D (6 bases). Germline V CDR1 and CDR2: SGHAT, FQNNGV. The CDR3 has 17 amino acids. V was cut by 4 bases and J by 0 bases, with 13 bases left in between. The CDR3 DNA reads as TGTGCCAGCAGCTCTCCGGGGACTCCCTCTGGGGCCAACGTCCTGACTTTC. Its protein product is CASSSPGTPSGANVLTF.

The gene calls are TRBV19 and TRBJ1-1; the D gene is possibly TRBD1 (6 bases). This CDR3 has 14 amino acids. Per germline, CDR1 LNHDA and CDR2 SQIVND (reference sequence). The germline V and J ends were trimmed by 1 base and 4 bases, with 10 bases remaining between them. CDR3 sequence: CASSIGEGVTEAFF. CDR3 bases: TGTGCCAGTAGTATAGGAGAGGGGGTCACTGAAGCTTTCTTT. The full variable domain, rest sourced from reference TRBV19 and TRBJ1-1, is DGGITQSPKYLFRKEGQNVTLSCEQNLNHDAMYWYRQDPGQGLRLIYYSQIVNDFQKGDIAEGYSVSREKKESFPLTVTSAQKNPTAFYLCASSIGEGVTEAFFGQGTRLTVV.

The chain carries TRBV19 and TRBJ2-5; 11 bases are shared with TRBD1. The CDR3 covers 14 residues. Germline V gene sequence: CDR1 LNHDA, CDR2 SQIVND (reference sequence). The V gene end was trimmed by 8 bases and the J gene end by 5 bases; junction bases not matched to a gene: 7. Here the CDR3 reads CASHPGQGGETQYF. CDR3 bases: TGTGCCAGTCACCCGGGACAGGGGGGCGAGACCCAGTACTTC.

The V call is TRBV6-1, the J call TRBJ2-2; a possible D gene is TRBD1 (6 bases). Trimming pared 3 bases from V and 3 bases from J, leaving 11 bases between. The CDR3 totals 15 residues. Looked up from germline, CDR1 is MNHNS and CDR2 is SASEGT. As DNA, the CDR3 is TGTGCCAGCAGTGAGCCTGGACAGTACACCGGGGAGCTGTTTTTT. It translates to CASSEPGQYTGELFF.

The count of this clone is one. V and J are TRBV28 and TRBJ2-7; 9 bases are shared with TRBD2. J lost 2 bases, V lost 6 bases, and 8 bases had no gene match. CDR1 is MDHEN, CDR2 SYDVKM, per germline. This CDR3 spans 15 amino acids. The CDR3 region has the DNA TGTGCCAGCAGGGGACTAGCAACAATTACCTACGAGCAGTACTTC. Protein sequence: CASRGLATITYEQYF.

The CDR3: CASSLMGQGSNEKLFF. The CDR3 DNA follows: TGTGCCAGCAGCTTAATGGGACAGGGGTCTAATGAAAAACTGTTTTTT. V gene TRBV7-9 combines with J gene TRBJ1-4, with 10 bases lining up with TRBD1. Trimming at V came to 2 bases and at J to 3 bases, leaving 3 bases not matched to a gene. The CDR3 is made up of 16 amino acids. The V gene's germline CDR1 is SEHNR and CDR2 FQNEAQ (reference sequence).

The V call is TRBV24-1, the J call TRBJ1-2; 11 nucleotides align to TRBD1. The CDR3 totals 13 residues. The V gene's germline CDR1 is KGHDR and CDR2 SFDVKD. Trimming took 6 bases from V and 6 from J; bases not matched to a gene: 2. Written as DNA, the CDR3 is TGTGCCACCAGTAGGACAGGGGGCGATGGCTACACCTTC. Translating it yields CATSRTGGDGYTF.

This sequence joins TRBV2 and TRBJ2-1; 11 positions agree with TRBD2. Unmatched junction bases numbered 7, after V lost 7 bases and J lost 5 bases. The CDR3 totals 15 residues. Germline CDR1 and CDR2: SNHLY and FYNNEI. As DNA, the CDR3 is TGTGCCAGCAACCTGGTGGGACTAGCGGACAATGAGCAGTTCTTC. It yields the protein CASNLVGLADNEQFF.

The chain employs TRBV6-5 and TRBJ1-1; a possible D gene is TRBD1 (5 bases). The CDR3 totals 13 residues. V lost 8 bases and J 4 bases, leaving 14 bases between the germline ends. Germline CDR1 MNHEY, CDR2 SVGAGI. This CDR3 reads CASLIRGGTEAFF. CDR3 bases: TGTGCCAGCCTGATAAGGGGCGGCACTGAAGCTTTCTTT.

In this sample, this clone turned up once. The chain uses TRBV2 and TRBJ1-3; D call uncertain. This CDR3 is built from 15 residues. V was shortened by 6 bases and J by 4 bases, with 16 bases between the two germline ends. The germline V gene encodes CDR1 SNHLY and CDR2 FYNNEI. DNA of the CDR3: TGTGCCAGCAGCGGAGAAAAGGTTGGGGGAAACACCATATATTTT. The encoded protein is CASSGEKVGGNTIYF. Supplemented by reference TRBV2 and TRBJ1-3, the full variable domain reads EPEVTQTPSHQVTQMGQEVILRCVPISNHLYFYWYRQILGQKVEFLVSFYNNEISEKSEIFDDQFSVERPDGSNFTLKIRSTKLEDSAMYFCASSGEKVGGNTIYFGEGSWLTVV.

The chain carries TRBV19 and TRBJ1-1; TRBD1 might be the D (5 bases). V gave up 7 bases and J gave up 4 bases, with 13 bases separating them. The germline CDR1 and CDR2 sequences are LNHDA and SQIVND (reference sequence). The CDR3 totals 13 residues. This chain's CDR3 is CASKVPGGTEAFF. CDR3 sequence (DNA): TGTGCCAGTAAAGTCCCGGGGGGCACTGAAGCTTTCTTT.

V and J are TRBV7-9 and TRBJ1-1; 7 nucleotides match TRBD1. The CDR3 loop spans 12 amino acids. Germline V gives CDR1 SEHNR, CDR2 FQNEAQ (reference sequence). V lost 4 bases, J lost 9 bases, and 5 bases stayed unmatched. CDR3 DNA sequence: TGTGCCAGCAGCTCGACAGGGATCAAAGCTTTCTTT. The encoded protein is CASSSTGIKAFF.

This clone was seen just once. V usage is TRBV29-1 and J usage is TRBJ1-5, with D perhaps matching TRBD1 (5 bases). Germline V gene sequence: CDR1 SQVTM, CDR2 ANQGSEA. This CDR3 comprises 15 residues. V gave up 7 bases and J gave up 5 bases, with 21 bases separating them. CDR3 region: CSESPGGEVHQPQHF. The CDR3 bases are TGCAGCGAGTCTCCTGGGGGGGAAGTTCATCAGCCCCAGCATTTT.

The genes are TRBV6-5 and TRBJ1-1; tentatively, D is TRBD1 (6 bases). Trimming cost V 4 bases and J 3 bases, with 12 bases left between them. This CDR3 is 14 amino acids long. The germline gives CDR1 MNHEY, CDR2 SVGAGI. The CDR3 region is CASSWNRADTEAFF. In DNA form, the CDR3 reads TGTGCCAGCAGTTGGAACAGGGCGGACACTGAAGCTTTCTTT.

The chain has TRBV30 and TRBJ1-4, with D uncertain. The CDR3 runs to 16 residues. The ends were cut back, 3 bases at V and 0 bases at J, with 14 bases in the middle. Germline CDR1 reads GTSNPN; CDR2 reads SVGIG (reference sequence). This chain's CDR3 is CAWRTPESATNEKLFF. CDR3 coding DNA: TGTGCCTGGAGGACTCCGGAGAGTGCAACTAATGAAAAACTGTTTTTT.

V is TRBV15 and J is TRBJ2-1, with D hard to call. CDR3 length: 15 residues. The germline V gene has CDR1 LNHNV and CDR2 YYDKDF (reference sequence). The V end was cut by 4 bases, the J end by 0 bases, with 10 bases between. For the CDR3, the DNA is TGTGCCACCAGCAAAAAGTCAGGCTCCTACAATGAGCAGTTCTTC. Protein: CATSKKSGSYNEQFF.

The V and J genes are TRBV5-1 and TRBJ1-6; 7 bases line up with TRBD1. Trimming at V came to 2 bases and at J to 5 bases, leaving 10 bases not matched to a gene. Per the germline V gene, CDR1 is SGHRS and CDR2 is YFSETQ. CDR3 length: 17 amino acids. CDR3 DNA: TGCGCCAGCAGCTTAGAACCGACAGGGAGGAATAATTCACCCCTCCACTTT. Translating gives CASSLEPTGRNNSPLHF.

The rearrangement joins TRBV5-1 to TRBJ1-1; tentative D call: TRBD1 (6 bases). Germline CDR1 SGHRS, CDR2 YFSETQ. Trimming shortened V by 4 bases and J by 7 bases, and 17 bases separated the two germline ends. The CDR3 totals 14 residues. DNA for the CDR3: TGCGCCAGCAGCCTGGGGACACGGAACGATGAAGCTTTCTTT. Translation: CASSLGTRNDEAFF.

The rearrangement joins TRBV30 to TRBJ2-5, with 12 positions matching TRBD2. J lost 5 bases, V lost 4 bases, and 8 bases had no gene match. The CDR3 contains 15 residues. In germline, CDR1 is GTSNPN, CDR2 SVGIG (reference sequence). CDR3 region: CAWIPTSGGRETQYF. The CDR3 coding sequence is TGTGCCTGGATCCCGACTAGCGGGGGTCGGGAGACCCAGTACTTC. Full variable domain (remainder filled in from reference TRBV30 and TRBJ2-5): SQTIHQWPATLVQPVGSPLSLECTVEGTSNPNLYWYRQAAGRGLQLLFYSVGIGQISSEVPQNLSASRPQDRQFILSSKKLLLSDSGFYLCAWIPTSGGRETQYFGPGTRLLVL.